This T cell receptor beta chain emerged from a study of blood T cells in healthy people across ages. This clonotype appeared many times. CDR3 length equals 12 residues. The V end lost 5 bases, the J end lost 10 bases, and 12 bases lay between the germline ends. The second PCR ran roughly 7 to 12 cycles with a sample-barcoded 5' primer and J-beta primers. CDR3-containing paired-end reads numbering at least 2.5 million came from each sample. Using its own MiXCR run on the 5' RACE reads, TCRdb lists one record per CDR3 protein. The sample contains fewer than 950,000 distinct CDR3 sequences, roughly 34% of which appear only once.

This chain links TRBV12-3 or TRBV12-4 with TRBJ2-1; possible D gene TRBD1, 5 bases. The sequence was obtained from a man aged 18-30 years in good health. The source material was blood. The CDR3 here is CASSPTVWEQFF. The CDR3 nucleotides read TGTGCCAGCAGTCCGACAGTTTGGGAGCAGTTCTTC.